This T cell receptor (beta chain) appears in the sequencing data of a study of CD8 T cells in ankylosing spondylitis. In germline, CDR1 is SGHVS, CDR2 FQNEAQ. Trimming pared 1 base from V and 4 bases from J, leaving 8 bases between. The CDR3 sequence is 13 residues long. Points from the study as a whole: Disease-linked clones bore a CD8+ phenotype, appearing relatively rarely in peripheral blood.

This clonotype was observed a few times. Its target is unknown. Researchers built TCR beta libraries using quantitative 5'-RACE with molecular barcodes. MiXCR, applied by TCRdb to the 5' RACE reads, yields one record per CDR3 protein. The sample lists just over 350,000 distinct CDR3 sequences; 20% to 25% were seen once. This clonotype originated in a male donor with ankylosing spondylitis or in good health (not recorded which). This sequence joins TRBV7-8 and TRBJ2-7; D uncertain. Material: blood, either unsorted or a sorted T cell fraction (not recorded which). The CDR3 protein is CASSLGMWYEQYF. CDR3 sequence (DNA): TGTGCCAGCAGCTTAGGCATGTGGTACGAGCAGTACTTC.